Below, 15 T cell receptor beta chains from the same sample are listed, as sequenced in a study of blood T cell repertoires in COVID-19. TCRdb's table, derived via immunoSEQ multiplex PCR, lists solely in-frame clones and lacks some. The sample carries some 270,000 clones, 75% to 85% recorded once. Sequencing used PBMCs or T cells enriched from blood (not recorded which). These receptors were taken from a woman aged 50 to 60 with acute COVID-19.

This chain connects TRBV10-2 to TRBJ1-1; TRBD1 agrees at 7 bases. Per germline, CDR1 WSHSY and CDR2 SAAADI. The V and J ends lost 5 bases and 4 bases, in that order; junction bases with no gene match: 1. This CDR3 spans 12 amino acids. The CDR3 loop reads CASSSGGTEAFF. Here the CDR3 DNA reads TGCGCCAGCAGTTCAGGGGGCACTGAAGCTTTCTTT.

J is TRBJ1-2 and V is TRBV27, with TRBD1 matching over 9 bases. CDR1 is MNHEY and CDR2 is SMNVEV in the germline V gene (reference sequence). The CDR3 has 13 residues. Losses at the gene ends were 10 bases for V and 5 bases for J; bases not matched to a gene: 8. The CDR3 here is CATHGTGIYGYTF. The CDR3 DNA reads TGTGCCACCCACGGGACAGGGATTTATGGCTACACCTTC.

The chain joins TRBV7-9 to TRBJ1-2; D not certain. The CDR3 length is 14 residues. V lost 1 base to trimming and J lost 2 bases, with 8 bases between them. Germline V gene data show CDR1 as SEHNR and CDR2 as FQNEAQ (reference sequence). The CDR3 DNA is TGTGCCAGCAGCTTAGGGGCCGAGAACTATGGCTACACCTTC. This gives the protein CASSLGAENYGYTF.

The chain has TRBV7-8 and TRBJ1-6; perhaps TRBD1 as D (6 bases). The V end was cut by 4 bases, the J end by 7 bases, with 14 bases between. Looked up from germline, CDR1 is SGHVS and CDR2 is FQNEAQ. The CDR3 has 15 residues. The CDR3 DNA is TGTGCCAGCAGCTCACAGGGTTTGGGGAATTCACCCCTCCACTTT. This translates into CASSSQGLGNSPLHF.

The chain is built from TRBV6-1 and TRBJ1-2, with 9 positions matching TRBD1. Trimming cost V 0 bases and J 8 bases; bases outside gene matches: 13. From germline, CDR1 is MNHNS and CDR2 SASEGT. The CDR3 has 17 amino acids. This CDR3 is CASSEAVGQGRLVGYTF. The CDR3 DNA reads TGTGCCAGCAGTGAAGCCGTGGGACAGGGTCGTCTTGTGGGCTACACCTTC.

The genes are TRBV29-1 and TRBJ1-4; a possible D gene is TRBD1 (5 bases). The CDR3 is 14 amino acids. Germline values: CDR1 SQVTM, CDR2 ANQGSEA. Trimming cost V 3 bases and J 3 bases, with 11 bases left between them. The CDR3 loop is CSVDRVWANEKLFF. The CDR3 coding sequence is TGCAGCGTTGACAGGGTGTGGGCTAATGAAAAACTGTTTTTT.

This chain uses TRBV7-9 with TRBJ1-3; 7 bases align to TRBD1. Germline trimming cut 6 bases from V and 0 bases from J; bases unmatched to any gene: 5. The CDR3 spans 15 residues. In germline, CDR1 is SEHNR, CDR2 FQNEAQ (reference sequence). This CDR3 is CASRGTASSGNTIYF. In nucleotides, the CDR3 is TGTGCCAGCAGAGGGACAGCTTCCTCTGGAAACACCATATATTTT.

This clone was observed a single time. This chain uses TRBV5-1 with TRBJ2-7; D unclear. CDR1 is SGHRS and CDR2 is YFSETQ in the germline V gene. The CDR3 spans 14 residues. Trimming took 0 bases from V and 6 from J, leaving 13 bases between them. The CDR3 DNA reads TGCGCCAGCAGCTTGGAGACGGCCCCGGGCGAGCAGTACTTC. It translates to CASSLETAPGEQYF.

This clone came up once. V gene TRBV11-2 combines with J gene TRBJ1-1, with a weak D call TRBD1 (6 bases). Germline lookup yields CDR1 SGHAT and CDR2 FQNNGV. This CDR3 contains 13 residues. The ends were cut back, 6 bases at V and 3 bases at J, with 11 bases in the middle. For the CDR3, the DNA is TGTGCCAGCAGTTTTAACAGGGACACTGAAGCTTTCTTT. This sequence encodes CASSFNRDTEAFF.

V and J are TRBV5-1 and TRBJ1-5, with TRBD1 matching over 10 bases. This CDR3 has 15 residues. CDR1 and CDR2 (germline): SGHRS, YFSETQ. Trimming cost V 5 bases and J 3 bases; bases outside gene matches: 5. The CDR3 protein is CASRPGTGDNQPQHF. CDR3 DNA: TGCGCCAGCAGACCCGGGACAGGGGACAATCAGCCCCAGCATTTT.

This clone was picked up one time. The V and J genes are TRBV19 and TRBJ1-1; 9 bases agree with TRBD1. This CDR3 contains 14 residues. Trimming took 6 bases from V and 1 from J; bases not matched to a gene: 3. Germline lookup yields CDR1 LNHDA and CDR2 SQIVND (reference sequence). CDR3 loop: CASRGTGKNTEAFF. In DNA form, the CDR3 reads TGTGCCAGTAGGGGGACAGGGAAGAACACTGAAGCTTTCTTT. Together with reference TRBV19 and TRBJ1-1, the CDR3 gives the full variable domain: DGGITQSPKYLFRKEGQNVTLSCEQNLNHDAMYWYRQDPGQGLRLIYYSQIVNDFQKGDIAEGYSVSREKKESFPLTVTSAQKNPTAFYLCASRGTGKNTEAFFGQGTRLTVV.

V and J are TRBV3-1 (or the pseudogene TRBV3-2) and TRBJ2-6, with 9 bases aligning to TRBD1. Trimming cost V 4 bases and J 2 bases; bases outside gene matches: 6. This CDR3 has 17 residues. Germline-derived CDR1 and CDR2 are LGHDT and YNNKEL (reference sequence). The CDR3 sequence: CASSRGTGIPGANVLTF. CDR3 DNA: TGTGCCAGCAGCCGCGGGACAGGGATACCTGGGGCCAACGTCCTGACTTTC.

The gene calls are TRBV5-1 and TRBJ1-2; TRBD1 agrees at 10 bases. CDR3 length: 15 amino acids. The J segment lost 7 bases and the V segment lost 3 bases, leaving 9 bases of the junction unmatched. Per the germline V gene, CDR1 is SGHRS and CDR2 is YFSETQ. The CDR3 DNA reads TGCGCCAGCAGCTGGACGGGACAGGGGTCTGTTGGCTACACCTTC. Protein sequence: CASSWTGQGSVGYTF.

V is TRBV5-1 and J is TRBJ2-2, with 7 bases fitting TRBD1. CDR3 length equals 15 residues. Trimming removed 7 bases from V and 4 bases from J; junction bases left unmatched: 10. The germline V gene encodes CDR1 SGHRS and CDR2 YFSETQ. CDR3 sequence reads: CASSSSAGGTGELFF. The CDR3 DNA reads TGCGCCAGCTCCTCTTCGGCAGGGGGCACCGGGGAGCTGTTTTTT.

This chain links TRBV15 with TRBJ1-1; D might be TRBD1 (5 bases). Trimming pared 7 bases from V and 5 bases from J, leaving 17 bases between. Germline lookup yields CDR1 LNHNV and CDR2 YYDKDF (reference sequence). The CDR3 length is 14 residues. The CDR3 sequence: CATKTSWGVTEAFF. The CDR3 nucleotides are TGTGCCACCAAAACCTCGTGGGGCGTAACTGAAGCTTTCTTT.